A single sample is the source of the 30 T cell receptor beta chains below, sequenced in a study of CD8 T cells in ankylosing spondylitis. Study-wide results and caveats: There was a TCR beta motif, made of 7 to 9 highly homologous variants, that appeared characteristic of ankylosing spondylitis blood.

TCRdb recomputed calls from the 5' RACE reads with MiXCR, one row per CDR3 protein. The sample holds roughly 700,000 distinct CDR3 sequences, around 17% seen once. No antigen has been identified for these receptors. The material sequenced was blood, either unsorted or a sorted T cell fraction (not recorded which). The receptors derive from a male donor with ankylosing spondylitis.

This clonotype was recorded a few times. V usage is TRBV4-1 and J usage is TRBJ1-1; D possibly corresponds to TRBD1 (6 bases). The CDR3 spans 13 residues. CDR1 MGHRA and CDR2 YSYEKL come from the germline V gene. The V end lost 4 bases, the J end lost 10 bases, and 16 bases lay between the germline ends. The CDR3 DNA reads as TGCGCCAGCAGCCCTCCCAGGGGAATTGGAGCTTTCTTT. As protein: CASSPPRGIGAFF.

This clonotype was seen more than once but under ten times. The V call is TRBV5-1, the J call TRBJ2-7; possible D gene TRBD2, 6 bases. V lost 5 bases and J lost 4, with 13 bases in between. The V gene's germline CDR1 is SGHRS and CDR2 YFSETQ. The CDR3 has 13 residues. The chain's CDR3 is CASSVRESYEQYF. CDR3 in DNA: TGCGCCAGCAGTGTTCGGGAGTCTTACGAGCAGTACTTC.

Only one count was recorded for this clonotype. The rearrangement links TRBV18 to TRBJ2-5; D call uncertain. The CDR3 has 13 residues. Trimming removed 2 bases at V and 3 bases at J, with 7 bases between. Germline V gene sequence: CDR1 KGHSH, CDR2 LQKENI. The chain's CDR3 is CASSPTVEETQYF. The CDR3 DNA sequence: TGTGCCAGCTCACCAACCGTGGAAGAGACCCAGTACTTC.

The chain recombines TRBV4-2 with TRBJ1-1, with 10 bases that match TRBD1. The germline V gene has CDR1 LGHNA and CDR2 YNFKEQ. This CDR3 region has 14 residues. J lost 10 bases, V lost 1 base, and 6 bases had no gene match. CDR3 in DNA: TGTGCCAGCAGCCAAGTGGGGACAGGGGTTCGAGCTTTCTTT. Translating it yields CASSQVGTGVRAFF.

This clonotype has more than one count but fewer than ten. The rearrangement links TRBV19 to TRBJ2-1, with 8 nucleotides matching TRBD1. The germline gives CDR1 LNHDA, CDR2 SQIVND (reference sequence). This CDR3 has 15 residues. V lost 5 bases to trimming and J lost 2 bases; unmatched junction nucleotides: 5. CDR3 sequence: CASSDTGGPYNEQFF. The CDR3 bases are TGTGCCAGTAGTGACACAGGGGGTCCCTACAATGAGCAGTTCTTC.

CDR3 coding DNA: TGTGCCAGCAGCCATCAACAGGGACCCTATGGCTACACCTTC. This sequence encodes CASSHQQGPYGYTF. The gene calls are TRBV4-2 and TRBJ1-2; possibly TRBD1 for D (6 bases). The germline V and J ends were trimmed by 3 bases and 4 bases, with 12 bases remaining between them. In germline, CDR1 is LGHNA, CDR2 YNFKEQ. CDR3 length: 14 residues.

The sample holds a few counts of this clonotype. The V gene is TRBV20-1, the J gene TRBJ2-7, with 8 bases fitting TRBD2. The CDR3 sequence is 13 residues long. J lost 3 bases, V lost 1 base, and 2 bases had no gene match. Per germline, CDR1 DFQATT and CDR2 SNEGSKA (reference sequence). CDR3 in amino acids: CSARGSGVYEQYF. In nucleotides, the CDR3 is TGCAGTGCTAGAGGTAGCGGGGTCTACGAGCAGTACTTC.

This clonotype was counted between two and nine times. The gene calls are TRBV29-1 and TRBJ1-2, with D maybe TRBD1 (5 bases). Trimming shortened V by 5 bases and J by 3 bases, and 10 bases separated the two germline ends. The CDR3 extends over 12 amino acids. Germline CDR1 is SQVTM and CDR2 is ANQGSEA. CDR3 sequence: CSVSGFDYGYTF. The CDR3 DNA reads TGCAGCGTTTCAGGGTTCGACTATGGCTACACCTTC.

CDR3 loop: CASRSDLSYEQYF. The CDR3 DNA sequence: TGTGCCAGCAGATCCGATCTTTCCTACGAGCAGTACTTC. The gene calls are TRBV12-3 or TRBV12-4 and TRBJ2-7; D gene unclear. The CDR3 is made up of 13 amino acids. Trimming took 6 bases from V and 1 from J, leaving 10 bases between them.

This clonotype was found a few times. The chain joins TRBV12-3 or TRBV12-4 to TRBJ1-3; 7 bases map to TRBD1. CDR3 size: 15 residues. Trimming at V came to 7 bases and at J to 4 bases, leaving 10 bases not matched to a gene. CDR3 sequence: CASTPGQVLGNTIYF. CDR3 nucleotides: TGTGCCAGCACCCCCGGACAGGTCTTGGGAAACACCATATATTTT.

This clonotype was observed many times. The chain links TRBV27 to TRBJ1-1; D is unclear. This CDR3 region has 14 residues. V lost 4 bases and J 3 bases, leaving 12 bases between the germline ends. Germline CDR1 is MNHEY and CDR2 is SMNVEV (reference sequence). The CDR3 loop is CASSWQAWDTEAFF. CDR3 in DNA: TGTGCCAGCAGTTGGCAGGCTTGGGACACTGAAGCTTTCTTT.

There are many counts of this clonotype. This chain links TRBV4-2 with TRBJ2-2; perhaps TRBD1 as D (6 bases). CDR3 length equals 15 residues. Germline-derived CDR1 and CDR2 are LGHNA and YNFKEQ. Trimming took off 5 bases at V and 4 bases at J, with 14 bases between the two ends. CDR3 coding DNA: TGTGCCAGCAGCAAGGGGGTAGGGATCACCGGGGAGCTGTTTTTT. It codes for CASSKGVGITGELFF.

This clonotype has only a few counts. This chain links TRBV11-1 with TRBJ1-2; 7 bases match TRBD1. The germline V gene has CDR1 SGHAT and CDR2 FQDESV (reference sequence). V lost 5 bases to trimming and J lost 5 bases; unmatched junction nucleotides: 8. This CDR3 has 14 amino acids. The CDR3 sequence is CASSILGTAYGYTF. Written as DNA, the CDR3 is TGTGCCAGCAGCATACTCGGGACAGCATATGGCTACACCTTC.

This clonotype was seen more than once but under ten times. The chain uses TRBV7-9 and TRBJ2-3; D is ambiguous. This CDR3 has 12 amino acids. V lost 3 bases, J lost 7 bases, and 8 bases lay in between. The germline gives CDR1 SEHNR, CDR2 FQNEAQ (reference sequence). The CDR3 bases are TGTGCCAGCAGCTTTTCCAGCAATACGCAGTATTTT. Amino acid sequence: CASSFSSNTQYF.

This clonotype was observed a handful of times. The chain recombines TRBV7-3 with TRBJ2-2, with 13 nucleotides matching TRBD2. V trimming: 1 base; J trimming: 5 bases; junction bases outside the gene matches: 7. CDR3 length: 18 residues. Germline values: CDR1 SGHTA, CDR2 FQGTGA. The CDR3: CASSLSPGLAGETGELFF. The CDR3 DNA follows: TGTGCCAGCAGCTTAAGCCCCGGACTAGCGGGAGAGACCGGGGAGCTGTTTTTT.

In its sample, this clonotype was seen a few times. The J gene is TRBJ2-2, the V gene TRBV27; 7 nucleotides align to TRBD1. The CDR3 is made up of 12 amino acids. V lost 6 bases, J lost 6 bases, and 1 base stayed unmatched. Germline V gives CDR1 MNHEY, CDR2 SMNVEV (reference sequence). The CDR3 nucleotides read TGTGCCAGCAGACAGGGGTCCGGGGAGCTGTTTTTT. This translates into CASRQGSGELFF.

The gene calls are TRBV7-2 and TRBJ2-7; 12 nucleotides match TRBD1. Germline trimming cut 4 bases from V and 5 bases from J; bases unmatched to any gene: 6. Germline V gene sequence: CDR1 SGHTA, CDR2 FQGNSA. The CDR3 runs 15 residues. The CDR3 DNA is TGTGCCAGCAGCTCGGGACAGGGGGCGTTCCACGAGCAGTACTTC. Translated: CASSSGQGAFHEQYF. The complete variable domain, with remaining parts taken from reference TRBV7-2 and TRBJ2-7, reads GAGVSQSPSNKVTEKGKDVELRCDPISGHTALYWYRQSLGQGLEFLIYFQGNSAPDKSGLPSDRFSAERTGGSVSTLTIQRTQQEDSAVYLCASSSGQGAFHEQYFGPGTRLTVT.

The chain carries TRBV3-1 and TRBJ2-5; 10 bases are a match to TRBD2. The CDR3 loop spans 15 amino acids. The junction had 5 bases not matched to a gene; V was cut back by 2 bases and J by 5 bases. CDR1 is LGHDT and CDR2 is YNNKEL in the germline V gene (reference sequence). This CDR3 is CASSQQLAGRETQYF. The CDR3 bases are TGTGCCAGCAGCCAACAACTAGCGGGAAGGGAGACCCAGTACTTC.

The chain combines TRBV12-3 or TRBV12-4 with TRBJ2-5; possible D gene TRBD2, 6 bases. The CDR3 has 12 residues. V was cut by 6 bases and J by 5 bases, with 10 bases left in between. The CDR3 reads CASREGVETQYF. CDR3 DNA sequence: TGTGCCAGCAGGGAGGGTGTGGAGACCCAGTACTTC.

This clonotype was counted once. The V call is TRBV2, the J call TRBJ1-5; unclear D gene. The germline CDR1 and CDR2 sequences are SNHLY and FYNNEI. CDR3 length equals 15 residues. Trimming cost V 0 bases and J 2 bases, with 8 bases left between them. CDR3 loop: CASSEAVRGNQPQHF. The CDR3 nucleotides are TGTGCCAGCAGTGAAGCGGTTAGGGGCAATCAGCCCCAGCATTTT.

This clonotype was recorded a few times. The chain uses TRBV11-2 and TRBJ1-1; a weak D match, TRBD1 (6 bases). Trimming took 5 bases from V and 6 from J, leaving 19 bases between them. The CDR3 runs to 15 residues. CDR1 is SGHAT, CDR2 FQNNGV, per germline. CDR3 residues: CASSPRGRGVPEAFF. Here the CDR3 DNA reads TGTGCCAGCAGCCCTCGGGGCAGGGGTGTGCCTGAAGCTTTCTTT.

The genes are TRBV6-1 and TRBJ2-1; D unresolved. Germline V gives CDR1 MNHNS, CDR2 SASEGT. Trimming cost V 6 bases and J 8 bases, with 14 bases left between them. This CDR3 is built from 13 residues. The CDR3 nucleotides read TGTGCCAGCAGCGCGCAAGTTCAGGATGAGCAGTTCTTC. It translates to CASSAQVQDEQFF.

The chain uses TRBV20-1 and TRBJ1-3; 8 nucleotides line up with TRBD1. The V and J ends lost 8 bases and 0 bases, in that order; junction bases with no gene match: 3. In germline, CDR1 is DFQATT, CDR2 SNEGSKA (reference sequence). This CDR3 region has 13 residues. Written as DNA, the CDR3 is TGCAGTTCCAGGGGGCCCTCTGGAAACACCATATATTTT. This encodes CSSRGPSGNTIYF.

The chain recombines TRBV20-1 with TRBJ1-5; the D gene is possibly TRBD1 (5 bases). CDR3 size: 13 residues. The germline V gene encodes CDR1 DFQATT and CDR2 SNEGSKA (reference sequence). V dropped 5 bases and J dropped 3 bases, with 11 bases sitting between them. The CDR3 protein is CSAPQGLNQPQHF. The CDR3 DNA follows: TGCAGTGCTCCCCAGGGTCTCAATCAGCCCCAGCATTTT.

This clonotype has a handful of counts. The rearrangement joins TRBV20-1 to TRBJ2-3; perhaps TRBD2 as D (6 bases). The CDR3 loop spans 16 amino acids. Germline CDR1 and CDR2: DFQATT and SNEGSKA (reference sequence). V was shortened by 3 bases and J by 3 bases, with 19 bases between the two germline ends. CDR3 in amino acids: CSASPSGNRGTDTQYF. CDR3 bases: TGCAGTGCTAGTCCCAGCGGCAATCGGGGGACAGATACGCAGTATTTT.

The chain links TRBV7-2 to TRBJ1-3; D not resolved. Germline V gene lookup returns CDR1 SGHTA and CDR2 FQGNSA. The V end was cut by 1 base, the J end by 0 bases, with 7 bases between. The CDR3 runs 15 residues. The CDR3 region has the DNA TGTGCCAGCAGCTTAGGACTGACCTCTGGAAACACCATATATTTT. Its protein product is CASSLGLTSGNTIYF.

This clonotype turned up a few times. The chain is built from TRBV6-1 and TRBJ2-7, with 11 bases fitting TRBD1. The CDR3 is 15 residues long. The V segment lost 2 bases and the J segment 4 bases; nucleotides outside the gene matches: 4. CDR1 is MNHNS and CDR2 is SASEGT in the germline V gene. The CDR3 DNA reads as TGTGCCAGCAGTGAAAGGACAGGGGGCAGGTACGAGCAGTACTTC. It yields the protein CASSERTGGRYEQYF.

This clonotype was counted only a few times. The chain has TRBV3-1 and TRBJ1-1; TRBD1 aligns across 8 bases. CDR3 length: 14 residues. Trimming removed 0 bases from V and 6 bases from J; junction bases left unmatched: 3. The V gene's germline CDR1 is LGHDT and CDR2 YNNKEL (reference sequence). CDR3 DNA sequence: TGTGCCAGCAGCCAAGATGCAGGGGGCCCTGAAGCTTTCTTT. Translated: CASSQDAGGPEAFF.

This clonotype came up a few times. V and J are TRBV6-1 and TRBJ1-5, with TRBD1 matching over 9 bases. The CDR3 consists of 14 residues. CDR1 and CDR2 (germline): MNHNS, SASEGT. Losses at the gene ends were 6 bases for V and 7 bases for J; bases not matched to a gene: 7. CDR3: CASSRGQGRQPQHF. The CDR3, as DNA: TGTGCCAGCAGCCGCGGACAGGGGAGACAGCCCCAGCATTTT.

The chain joins TRBV2 to TRBJ2-2; unclear D gene. V dropped 3 bases and J dropped 6 bases, with 5 bases sitting between them. Germline V gives CDR1 SNHLY, CDR2 FYNNEI. The CDR3 totals 12 residues. As DNA, the CDR3 is TGTGCCAGCAGTGACCCCCCCGGGGAGCTGTTTTTT. Translating gives CASSDPPGELFF.